The 28 T cell receptor beta chains listed next were all sequenced from one sample in a study of blood T cell repertoires in COVID-19. TCRdb's table, derived via immunoSEQ multiplex PCR, lists solely in-frame clones and lacks some. The table lists a few hundred thousand clones, approximately 80% of them singletons. Sequences were obtained from peripheral blood. These receptors all come from a woman of 80 years or more with acute or convalescent COVID-19.

This clone showed up just a few times. V gene TRBV28 combines with J gene TRBJ1-2; D unresolved. This CDR3 contains 12 residues. Germline assignment: CDR1 MDHEN and CDR2 SYDVKM. The V and J ends lost 3 bases and 6 bases respectively, with 8 bases between them. The CDR3 DNA reads as TGTGCCAGCAGTTTTTCCACGGATGGCTACACCTTC. Amino acids: CASSFSTDGYTF.

CDR3 in DNA: TGTGCCAGCAGCTTAGCGCCGGCGGCGGGCACTGAAGCTTTCTTT. Amino acid sequence: CASSLAPAAGTEAFF. This rearrangement joins TRBV7-9 to TRBJ1-1; no reliable D call. Trimming left V 0 bases short and J 4 bases short, with 12 bases between. The germline gives CDR1 SEHNR, CDR2 FQNEAQ (reference sequence). The CDR3 runs 15 residues. Full variable domain (remainder filled in from reference TRBV7-9 and TRBJ1-1): DTGVSQNPRHKITKRGQNVTFRCDPISEHNRLYWYRQTLGQGPEFLTYFQNEAQLEKSRLLSDRFSAERPKGSFSTLEIQRTEQGDSAMYLCASSLAPAAGTEAFFGQGTRLTVV.

This chain uses TRBV7-2 with TRBJ1-6; perhaps TRBD1 as D (5 bases). The CDR3 spans 15 residues. The ends were cut back, 1 base at V and 7 bases at J, with 11 bases in the middle. Germline CDR1 and CDR2: SGHTA and FQGNSA. CDR3 in DNA: TGTGCCAGCAGCTTAGAGCCAGGGCAGAATTCACCCCTCCACTTT. It encodes CASSLEPGQNSPLHF. Combining the CDR3 with reference TRBV7-2 and TRBJ1-6 gives the whole variable domain GAGVSQSPSNKVTEKGKDVELRCDPISGHTALYWYRQSLGQGLEFLIYFQGNSAPDKSGLPSDRFSAERTGGSVSTLTIQRTQQEDSAVYLCASSLEPGQNSPLHFGNGTRLTVT.

The chain links TRBV5-1 to TRBJ2-1, with 10 bases identical to TRBD2. This CDR3 contains 15 residues. The trim removed 4 bases at V and 3 bases at J, leaving 4 bases unmatched. Germline-derived CDR1 and CDR2 are SGHRS and YFSETQ. In nucleotides, the CDR3 is TGCGCCAGCAGCCTTAGCGGGGGGTACTACAATGAGCAGTTCTTC. This codes for CASSLSGGYYNEQFF.

This clone has at least ten counts. The chain combines TRBV6-5 with TRBJ2-2; tentatively, D is TRBD2 (6 bases). The germline V gene has CDR1 MNHEY and CDR2 SVGAGI. Trimming stripped 0 bases from V and 0 bases from J, with 8 bases between. CDR3 length equals 16 residues. In DNA form, the CDR3 reads TGTGCCAGCAGTTACTCTGGGGGGACGAACACCGGGGAGCTGTTTTTT. Translated, it gives CASSYSGGTNTGELFF.

The chain links TRBV30 to TRBJ2-7; TRBD2 matches at 10 bases. The junction had 0 bases not matched to a gene; V was cut back by 0 bases and J by 1 base. The germline CDR1 and CDR2 sequences are GTSNPN and SVGIG (reference sequence). The CDR3 has 14 residues. CDR3 sequence (DNA): TGTGCCTGGAGTGTACTAGCGGGATCCTACGAGCAGTACTTC. Its translation: CAWSVLAGSYEQYF.

The chain employs TRBV6-2 or TRBV6-3 and TRBJ2-5; perhaps TRBD2 as D (6 bases). The ends were cut back, 3 bases at V and 4 bases at J, with 21 bases in the middle. Germline assignment: CDR1 MNHEY and CDR2 SVGEGT. The CDR3 runs 17 residues. CDR3 region: CASSYLKPVGGLETQYF. DNA for the CDR3: TGTGCCAGCAGTTATCTAAAGCCGGTGGGAGGCCTAGAGACCCAGTACTTC.

This clone occurred a few times. The rearrangement uses TRBV4-1 and TRBJ2-7; TRBD2 agrees at 11 bases. This CDR3 spans 16 amino acids. The V gene end was trimmed by 3 bases and the J gene end by 5 bases; junction bases not matched to a gene: 9. Germline CDR1 and CDR2: MGHRA and YSYEKL. CDR3 loop: CASSQELAGAVDEQYF. The CDR3 DNA follows: TGCGCCAGCAGCCAGGAACTAGCGGGAGCTGTCGACGAGCAGTACTTC.

The V gene is TRBV7-8, the J gene TRBJ1-1; D possibly corresponds to TRBD1 (5 bases). The germline gives CDR1 SGHVS, CDR2 FQNEAQ. This CDR3 comprises 14 residues. V gave up 5 bases and J gave up 1 base, with 11 bases separating them. The CDR3 nucleotides are TGTGCCAGCAGCCGGGACTTAGGGAACACTGAAGCTTTCTTT. Protein: CASSRDLGNTEAFF.

The CDR3 spells CASSFREDTEAFF. The CDR3, as DNA: TGTGCCAGCAGCTTCAGGGAGGACACTGAAGCTTTCTTT. The chain combines TRBV6-2 or TRBV6-3 with TRBJ1-1; D is perhaps TRBD1 (5 bases). V lost 6 bases and J lost 3, with 11 bases in between. CDR3 length equals 13 residues. CDR1 is MNHEY and CDR2 is SVGEGT in the germline V gene.

This chain joins TRBV6-1 and TRBJ1-5; 10 nucleotides match TRBD1. This CDR3 is built from 15 residues. The J segment lost 5 bases and the V segment lost 7 bases, leaving 8 bases of the junction unmatched. The germline V gene has CDR1 MNHNS and CDR2 SASEGT. The CDR3 DNA is TGTGCCAGCACTCGAGGGACAGGGGATTATCAGCCCCAGCATTTT. The encoded protein is CASTRGTGDYQPQHF.

This sequence joins TRBV6-5 and TRBJ1-6; the match to TRBD1 covers 9 bases. V was pared by 0 bases and J by 5 bases, with 2 bases of the junction left unmatched. Germline loops: CDR1 MNHEY, CDR2 SVGAGI. The CDR3 consists of 16 residues. In DNA form, the CDR3 reads TGTGCCAGCAGTTACTCCCGGGACAGGGATAATTCACCCCTCCACTTT. Translation gives CASSYSRDRDNSPLHF.

The chain is built from TRBV29-1 and TRBJ2-1; 8 bases are a match to TRBD2. The germline gives CDR1 SQVTM, CDR2 ANQGSEA. The CDR3 is made up of 13 amino acids. J gave up 4 bases and V 1 base, and 0 bases lay outside the gene matches. The CDR3 loop reads CSVEAGGYNEQFF. CDR3 sequence (DNA): TGCAGCGTTGAAGCGGGAGGGTACAATGAGCAGTTCTTC.

The chain recombines TRBV10-3 with TRBJ1-3, with 9 bases that match TRBD1. The CDR3 has 18 residues. Losses at the gene ends were 5 bases for V and 2 bases for J; bases not matched to a gene: 13. Germline V gives CDR1 ENHRY, CDR2 SYGVKD. The CDR3 DNA reads TGTGCCATCAGTTCAATTCCGGCACAGGGGGCGGCTGGAAACACCATATATTTT. This gives the protein CAISSIPAQGAAGNTIYF.

This clone was observed a few times. The V call is TRBV28, the J call TRBJ1-1; 8 nucleotides agree with TRBD1. The J segment lost 3 bases and the V segment lost 7 bases, leaving 4 bases of the junction unmatched. The CDR3 length is 13 residues. The germline gives CDR1 MDHEN, CDR2 SYDVKM. CDR3 coding DNA: TGTGCCAGCACCCCGGACAGGGACACTGAAGCTTTCTTT. Translating gives CASTPDRDTEAFF.

The rearrangement links TRBV9 to TRBJ2-1; TRBD2 agrees at 7 bases. Germline V gene lookup returns CDR1 SGDLS and CDR2 YYNGEE. The CDR3 covers 16 residues. The V and J ends lost 0 bases and 0 bases, in that order; junction bases with no gene match: 3. DNA for the CDR3: TGTGCCAGCAGCGTAGGGGGCGGGAGCTCCTACAATGAGCAGTTCTTC. It yields the protein CASSVGGGSSYNEQFF.

With regard to this clone: The same CDR3 also results from other DNA sequences found in this sample. This sequence joins TRBV5-1 and TRBJ2-5; no clear D gene. The ends were cut back, 1 base at V and 1 base at J, with 5 bases in the middle. The CDR3 extends over 13 amino acids. Germline V gene data show CDR1 as SGHRS and CDR2 as YFSETQ. The CDR3 region is CASSLYSQETQYF. Here the CDR3 DNA reads TGCGCCAGCAGCTTGTACTCCCAAGAGACCCAGTACTTC.

The chain combines TRBV12-3 or TRBV12-4 with TRBJ1-2; 11 bases fit TRBD1. CDR3 length equals 12 residues. V shed 4 bases, J shed 8 bases, and the junction held 0 bases outside the gene matches. The CDR3 sequence: CASSWDRGGYTF. The CDR3, as DNA: TGTGCCAGCAGTTGGGACAGGGGGGGCTACACCTTC.

The J gene is TRBJ2-7, the V gene TRBV28; perhaps TRBD2 as D (6 bases). Trimming left V 5 bases short and J 4 bases short, with 15 bases between. Germline V gene sequence: CDR1 MDHEN, CDR2 SYDVKM. This CDR3 contains 14 residues. The DNA of the CDR3 is TGTGCCAGCAGTAATCCGACTAGTCAATACGAGCAGTACTTC. It is translated as CASSNPTSQYEQYF. The full variable domain, rest sourced from reference TRBV28 and TRBJ2-7, is DVKVTQSSRYLVKRTGEKVFLECVQDMDHENMFWYRQDPGLGLRLIYFSYDVKMKEKGDIPEGYSVSREKKERFSLILESASTNQTSMYLCASSNPTSQYEQYFGPGTRLTVT.

The rearrangement joins TRBV5-4 to TRBJ1-6; D uncertain. This CDR3 region has 13 residues. Trimming shortened V by 10 bases and J by 1 base, and 9 bases separated the two germline ends. Germline lookup yields CDR1 SGHNT and CDR2 YYREEE (reference sequence). In DNA, the CDR3 is TGTGCCGCGGCCCCTTCCTATAATTCACCCCTCCACTTT. Its translation is CAAAPSYNSPLHF.

The chain employs TRBV28 and TRBJ2-7, with 8 bases matching TRBD2. V was pared by 6 bases and J by 7 bases, with 14 bases of the junction left unmatched. This CDR3 has 15 residues. Germline CDR1 and CDR2: MDHEN and SYDVKM. In DNA form, the CDR3 reads TGTGCCAGCAGCTTACCGGGACTAGTTGGTCGGGAGCAGTACTTC. It yields the protein CASSLPGLVGREQYF.

In its sample, this clone was seen a few times. The V and J genes are TRBV19 and TRBJ1-2; D is perhaps TRBD1 (5 bases). The germline gives CDR1 LNHDA, CDR2 SQIVND (reference sequence). The CDR3 runs 15 residues. V shed 5 bases and J shed 4 bases, with 17 bases lying between them. CDR3 DNA sequence: TGTGCCAGTAGTGTGGGATCCCAGGGAATCTATGGCTACACCTTC. Protein product: CASSVGSQGIYGYTF.

The chain joins TRBV5-6 to TRBJ1-2, with D perhaps TRBD1 (6 bases). This CDR3 has 16 residues. The V and J ends lost 5 bases and 4 bases respectively, with 21 bases between them. CDR1 SGHDT and CDR2 YYEEEE come from the germline V gene. CDR3 sequence reads: CASSPPGTGPTYGYTF. In DNA, the CDR3 is TGTGCCAGCAGTCCACCCGGAACAGGGCCTACCTATGGCTACACCTTC.

About this clone itself: Other DNA sequences in the sample encode the same CDR3. The gene calls are TRBV7-3 and TRBJ1-6; 8 bases line up with TRBD1. Germline V CDR1 and CDR2: SGHTA, FQGTGA. Trimming removed 1 base from V and 7 bases from J; junction bases left unmatched: 3. The CDR3 is 15 residues long. CDR3 sequence reads: CASSLMAGGNSPLHF. CDR3 DNA sequence: TGTGCCAGCAGCTTAATGGCAGGGGGCAATTCACCCCTCCACTTT.

V is TRBV5-5 and J is TRBJ1-2; TRBD1 matches at 8 bases. This CDR3 spans 13 amino acids. The germline V gene encodes CDR1 SGHKS and CDR2 YYEKEE (reference sequence). Trimming took 4 bases from V and 7 from J; bases not matched to a gene: 6. The CDR3 region has the DNA TGTGCCAGCAGCCCGGACAGGGATCGTGGCTACACCTTC. Protein product: CASSPDRDRGYTF.

The rearrangement uses TRBV5-5 and TRBJ1-2; TRBD1 agrees at 7 bases. The CDR3 consists of 15 residues. V lost 4 bases and J lost 4; bases outside the gene matches: 10. CDR1 is SGHKS, CDR2 YYEKEE, per germline (reference sequence). The CDR3 DNA reads TGTGCCAGCAGCCCCTCCGGGACAGCGACCTATGGCTACACCTTC. Translation gives CASSPSGTATYGYTF.

The V call is TRBV6-7, the J call TRBJ1-1, with 10 bases matching TRBD1. TRBV6-7 is flagged as an ORF with uncertain function. Trimming cost V 2 bases and J 5 bases; bases outside gene matches: 2. This CDR3 contains 14 residues. CDR3 loop: CASSYRTGGTEAFF. The CDR3 DNA sequence: TGTGCCAGCAGTTACCGGACAGGGGGGACTGAAGCTTTCTTT.

Within the sample, this clone is medium-sized (0.01 to 0.1%). The V gene is TRBV30, the J gene TRBJ1-6; D unclear. V was pared by 0 bases and J by 8 bases, with 8 bases between. This CDR3 has 13 residues. Germline V gene lookup returns CDR1 GTSNPN and CDR2 SVGIG (reference sequence). DNA of the CDR3: TGTGCCTGGAGTGTAGAAAGCTATTCACCCCTCCACTTT. Translating gives CAWSVESYSPLHF.